This entry lists 9 T cell receptor beta chains sequenced from one sample in a study of blood T cell repertoires in COVID-19. Using immunoSEQ multiplex PCR, the repertoire was profiled, and TCRdb retains in-frame clones only, with some absent. The sample has about 300,000 clones; 70% to 90% are singletons. Source material: peripheral blood. The receptor set was obtained from a woman under 40 who had recovered from COVID-19.

In DNA form, the CDR3 reads TGTGCCAGCAGTGAAGTCAGGGGTATTCAAGAGACCCAGTACTTC. This translates into CASSEVRGIQETQYF. This chain joins TRBV2 and TRBJ2-5; a possible D gene is TRBD1 (6 bases). The CDR3 consists of 15 residues. V gave up 1 base and J gave up 2 bases, with 11 bases separating them. Germline assignment: CDR1 SNHLY and CDR2 FYNNEI.

This clone was recorded only once. V and J are TRBV10-3 and TRBJ2-1, with D perhaps TRBD2 (5 bases). CDR1 and CDR2 from the germline V gene are ENHRY and SYGVKD. Deletions cut 6 bases from V and 0 bases from J, with 18 bases between. The length of the CDR3 is 17 residues. The chain's CDR3 is CAISTRFSQVSYNEQFF. The CDR3 DNA sequence: TGTGCCATCAGCACTAGGTTTTCCCAGGTCTCCTACAATGAGCAGTTCTTC.

The chain links TRBV7-2 to TRBJ2-1; 10 bases are shared with TRBD1. The length of the CDR3 is 15 residues. Germline V lookup: CDR1 SGHTA, CDR2 FQGNSA. J was trimmed by 6 bases and V by 0 bases; bases with no gene match: 2. In nucleotides, the CDR3 is TGTGCCAGCAGCTTAGCCGGGACAGGGGTCAATGAGCAGTTCTTC. It translates to CASSLAGTGVNEQFF. Combining the CDR3 with reference TRBV7-2 and TRBJ2-1 gives the whole variable domain GAGVSQSPSNKVTEKGKDVELRCDPISGHTALYWYRQSLGQGLEFLIYFQGNSAPDKSGLPSDRFSAERTGGSVSTLTIQRTQQEDSAVYLCASSLAGTGVNEQFFGPGTRLTVL.

The genes are TRBV5-8 and TRBJ1-5; D is unclear. The CDR3 extends over 16 amino acids. Trimming shortened V by 4 bases and J by 1 base, and 15 bases separated the two germline ends. Germline V gene sequence: CDR1 SGHTS, CDR2 YDEGEE. CDR3 sequence (DNA): TGTGCCAGCAGCCCAGGCAGTGGCGGGAGCAATCAGCCCCAGCATTTT. This translates into CASSPGSGGSNQPQHF.

The chain has TRBV20-1 and TRBJ2-7; tentatively, D is TRBD2 (5 bases). Per the germline V gene, CDR1 is DFQATT and CDR2 is SNEGSKA (reference sequence). V was trimmed by 6 bases and J by 2 bases, leaving 17 bases between them. This CDR3 has 14 residues. The DNA of the CDR3 is TGCAGTGCGAGTAAGAGGGCAGCTACCTACGAGCAGTACTTC. Residues: CSASKRAATYEQYF.

V gene TRBV6-1 combines with J gene TRBJ1-5; a weak D match, TRBD1 (5 bases). Looked up from germline, CDR1 is MNHNS and CDR2 is SASEGT. The CDR3 is 19 residues long. V was trimmed by 1 base and J by 3 bases, leaving 22 bases between them. The CDR3 nucleotides read TGTGCCAGCAGTGAAGGGCCCAGCGGCGGGGTAGGACACAATCAGCCCCAGCATTTT. Translating it yields CASSEGPSGGVGHNQPQHF.

V is TRBV6-5 and J is TRBJ1-2; D call uncertain. Germline lookup yields CDR1 MNHEY and CDR2 SVGAGI. The CDR3 totals 12 residues. Trimming took off 4 bases at V and 7 bases at J, with 10 bases between the two ends. The CDR3 protein is CASSSPEGGYTF. The CDR3 DNA reads TGTGCCAGCAGTTCTCCGGAGGGTGGCTACACCTTC.

The chain combines TRBV29-1 with TRBJ1-2, with 11 bases lining up with TRBD1. Losses at the gene ends were 0 bases for V and 6 bases for J; bases not matched to a gene: 9. This CDR3 has 16 amino acids. Germline assignment: CDR1 SQVTM and CDR2 ANQGSEA. CDR3: CSVEDPGGTGGNGYTF. The CDR3 nucleotides read TGCAGCGTTGAAGATCCCGGGGGGACAGGGGGTAATGGCTACACCTTC.

The V gene is TRBV5-1, the J gene TRBJ1-3; D is ambiguous. This CDR3 is built from 14 residues. V was trimmed by 0 bases and J by 4 bases, leaving 8 bases between them. Germline CDR1 is SGHRS and CDR2 is YFSETQ. CDR3 DNA: TGCGCCAGCAGCTTGGACAGAATAGGAAACACCATATATTTT. Its protein product is CASSLDRIGNTIYF. Drawing the rest from reference TRBV5-1 and TRBJ1-3, the complete variable domain is KAGVTQTPRYLIKTRGQQVTLSCSPISGHRSVSWYQQTPGQGLQFLFEYFSETQRNKGNFPGRFSGRQFSNSRSEMNVSTLELGDSALYLCASSLDRIGNTIYFGEGSWLTVV.